This T cell receptor (beta chain) emerged from a study of cytomegalovirus exposure and HLA in healthy donors. Study overall: Genotyping showed approximately 81% of almost 400 donors falling in the Caucasian-associated ancestry cluster.

The PCR had 60 Vbeta and 13 Jbeta primers. Measured with immunoSEQ multiplex PCR; TCRdb has only the in-frame clones, and not every one. The repertoire holds about 160,000 clones, around 80% seen once, with approximately 8.7% in the top ten. When sampled, the donors appeared nominally healthy, though they likely had unrecorded immune exposures. Per the germline V gene, CDR1 is SEHNR and CDR2 is FQNEAQ (reference sequence). V lost 3 bases to trimming and J lost 7 bases; unmatched junction nucleotides: 6. The length of the CDR3 is 15 residues. Sequencing input: PBMCs. The V and J genes are TRBV7-9 and TRBJ2-1, with TRBD2 identical over 10 bases. The source of this sequence is a man between 18 and 29 years old in good health and CMV-seropositive. Written as DNA, the CDR3 is TGTGCCAGCAGCTTCGCTAGCGGGAGTAATAATGAGCAGTTCTTC. This encodes CASSFASGSNNEQFF.